The source of this TCR beta chain is a study of OX40 agonist ivuxolimab in advanced cancers. Germline V lookup: CDR1 SGDLS, CDR2 YYNGEE. The CDR3 extends over 14 amino acids. The germline V and J ends were trimmed by 0 bases and 5 bases, with 11 bases remaining between them. The assay was immunoSEQ multiplex PCR, and TCRdb's table has in-frame clones only and misses some. Of tens of thousands of clones listed, 84% are singletons. Whole-study findings and limits: Among the least clonally expanded were partial responders at 0.1-3.0 mg/kg. There were also nonresponders showing low normalized T-cell clonal expansion.

Points on this clone: Its antigen is not identified.

The sequence was collected from an adult with an advanced solid tumor such as melanoma, head and neck, liver or kidney cancer. Here the sequenced sample was CD4+ or CD8+ T cells sorted from blood, taken in a trial of the OX40 agonist ivuxolimab. This chain joins TRBV9 and TRBJ1-2; weak D call: TRBD1 (5 bases). The DNA for the CDR3 is TGTGCCAGCAGCGTAGGGGACGGGCTTTATGGCTACACCTTC. This sequence encodes CASSVGDGLYGYTF.